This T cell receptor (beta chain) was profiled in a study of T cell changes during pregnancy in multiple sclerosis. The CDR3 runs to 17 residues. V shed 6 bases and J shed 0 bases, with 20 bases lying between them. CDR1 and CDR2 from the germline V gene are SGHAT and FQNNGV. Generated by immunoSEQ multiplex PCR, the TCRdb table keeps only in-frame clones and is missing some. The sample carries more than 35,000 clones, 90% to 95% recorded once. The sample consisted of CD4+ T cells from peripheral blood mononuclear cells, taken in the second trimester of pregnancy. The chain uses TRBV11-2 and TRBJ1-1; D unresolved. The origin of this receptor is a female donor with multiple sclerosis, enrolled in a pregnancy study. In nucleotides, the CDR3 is TGTGCCAGCAGTTTAAGGAGCTTCGCGGCCCTGAACACTGAAGCTTTCTTT. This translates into CASSLRSFAALNTEAFF.